These 15 T cell receptor beta chains were all obtained from the same sample, sequenced in a study of blood T cell repertoires in COVID-19. Sequenced by immunoSEQ multiplex PCR; TCRdb stores in-frame clones only, minus some. The sample carries around 400,000 clones, roughly nine tenths recorded once. Specimen: PBMCs or T cells enriched from blood (not recorded which). Every receptor here comes from a woman aged 25 to 39 who had recovered from COVID-19.

V and J are TRBV5-4 and TRBJ2-2, with a possible D match to TRBD2 (5 bases). The V gene's germline CDR1 is SGHNT and CDR2 YYREEE (reference sequence). Trimming cost V 4 bases and J 7 bases, with 17 bases left between them. The CDR3 has 15 residues. DNA of the CDR3: TGTGCCAGCAGCGGAGGATCTGCAGAGGTCGGGGAGCTGTTTTTT. It codes for CASSGGSAEVGELFF.

V and J are TRBV6-5 and TRBJ2-7; 9 positions match TRBD2. The CDR3 is made up of 14 amino acids. With 6 bases clipped from V and 4 bases from J, the junction kept 7 bases outside the gene matches. Per the germline V gene, CDR1 is MNHEY and CDR2 is SVGAGI. The CDR3 DNA sequence: TGTGCCAGCAGACGTTTTAGCGGGAGTTACGAGCAGTACTTC. It is translated as CASRRFSGSYEQYF.

This chain links TRBV14 with TRBJ2-5; 10 nucleotides match TRBD1. Trimming cost V 4 bases and J 4 bases; bases outside gene matches: 6. CDR3 length equals 15 residues. The germline CDR1 and CDR2 sequences are SGHDN and FVKESK. CDR3 residues: CASSRDRGRLETQYF. CDR3 DNA sequence: TGTGCCAGCAGCCGAGACAGGGGGCGTTTAGAGACCCAGTACTTC.

The chain combines TRBV19 with TRBJ2-6; D is uncertain. Trimming took off 3 bases at V and 3 bases at J, with 9 bases between the two ends. From germline, CDR1 is LNHDA and CDR2 SQIVND (reference sequence). This CDR3 comprises 15 residues. The CDR3: CASSIPGYGANVLTF. As DNA, the CDR3 is TGTGCCAGTAGTATCCCAGGATATGGGGCCAACGTCCTGACTTTC.

V usage is TRBV29-1 and J usage is TRBJ1-1; the match to TRBD1 covers 10 bases. V shed 7 bases, J shed 10 bases, and the junction held 6 bases outside the gene matches. Per germline, CDR1 SQVTM and CDR2 ANQGSEA. There are 11 residues in the CDR3. Here the CDR3 reads CSGETGGRAFF. DNA for the CDR3: TGCAGCGGAGAGACAGGGGGCAGAGCTTTCTTT.

This chain connects TRBV29-1 to TRBJ1-1, with D possibly being TRBD1 (5 bases). This CDR3 spans 12 amino acids. V lost 7 bases and J lost 2, with 11 bases in between. Germline assignment: CDR1 SQVTM and CDR2 ANQGSEA. The CDR3 reads CSAGGTNTEAFF. The CDR3 nucleotides are TGCAGCGCCGGAGGGACCAACACTGAAGCTTTCTTT.

The J gene is TRBJ2-1, the V gene TRBV24-1; D ambiguous. The CDR3 has 14 residues. Trimming took off 4 bases at V and 4 bases at J, with 10 bases between the two ends. Germline V lookup: CDR1 KGHDR, CDR2 SFDVKD. The CDR3: CATSDGVLYNEQFF. CDR3 nucleotide sequence: TGTGCCACCAGTGACGGTGTTTTGTACAATGAGCAGTTCTTC.

The chain carries TRBV10-3 and TRBJ2-5; 11 nucleotides match TRBD2. This CDR3 region has 18 residues. The V and J ends lost 4 bases and 0 bases, in that order; junction bases with no gene match: 10. Germline V gene data show CDR1 as ENHRY and CDR2 as SYGVKD. The CDR3 nucleotides read TGTGCCATCAGTGTTGGGCTAGCGGGAGGACCAGACCAAGAGACCCAGTACTTC. Amino acid sequence: CAISVGLAGGPDQETQYF.

The chain uses TRBV7-9 and TRBJ1-1; weak D call: TRBD1 (5 bases). The CDR3 runs to 17 residues. Germline CDR1 is SEHNR and CDR2 is FQNEAQ (reference sequence). Between the trimmed V and J ends, which lost 5 bases and 2 bases, there was a span of 21 bases. As DNA, the CDR3 is TGTGCCAGCAGCCTCACAGGCCCCCCGACGAGAAACACTGAAGCTTTCTTT. This translates into CASSLTGPPTRNTEAFF.

J is TRBJ1-5 and V is TRBV6-6, with 7 bases lining up with TRBD1. V shed 6 bases and J 5 bases; nucleotides not matched to a gene: 7. Looked up from germline, CDR1 is MNHNY and CDR2 is SVGAGI (reference sequence). This CDR3 is built from 14 residues. For the CDR3, the DNA is TGTGCCAGCAGCTCGAGACAGGGCTATCAGCCCCAGCATTTT. This encodes CASSSRQGYQPQHF.

The chain joins TRBV5-1 to TRBJ1-1; 8 bases line up with TRBD1. The junction had 8 bases not matched to a gene; V was cut back by 3 bases and J by 1 base. CDR3 length equals 16 residues. CDR1 and CDR2 from the germline V gene are SGHRS and YFSETQ. CDR3 in amino acids: CASSSSGQGQNTEAFF. CDR3 DNA sequence: TGCGCCAGCAGCTCCTCTGGACAGGGACAGAACACTGAAGCTTTCTTT.

The V and J genes are TRBV9 and TRBJ2-1; 14 nucleotides agree with TRBD2. The germline CDR1 and CDR2 sequences are SGDLS and YYNGEE. V lost 3 bases to trimming and J lost 12 bases; unmatched junction nucleotides: 11. CDR3 length: 16 residues. The CDR3: CASSGPGLAGAPGQFF. In DNA form, the CDR3 reads TGTGCCAGCAGCGGACCGGGACTAGCGGGAGCCCCGGGGCAGTTCTTC.

The V call is TRBV5-5, the J call TRBJ1-2, with TRBD1 matching over 7 bases. The CDR3 sequence is 16 residues long. Germline CDR1 is SGHKS and CDR2 is YYEKEE (reference sequence). V lost 3 bases to trimming and J lost 7 bases; unmatched junction nucleotides: 15. The CDR3, as DNA: TGTGCCAGCAGCTGGGATGAGGACAGGCCGACGGTTGGCTACACCTTC. Its translation is CASSWDEDRPTVGYTF.

This clone was detected a few times. This rearrangement joins TRBV7-2 to TRBJ2-7; 7 positions agree with TRBD2. The CDR3 is 14 amino acids. Germline values: CDR1 SGHTA, CDR2 FQGNSA. J gave up 3 bases and V 7 bases, and 9 bases lay outside the gene matches. CDR3 sequence (DNA): TGTGCCAGCATTCCCCCGCCGGGGGGCTACGAGCAGTACTTC. Amino acid sequence: CASIPPPGGYEQYF. Full variable domain (missing parts from reference TRBV7-2 and TRBJ2-7): GAGVSQSPSNKVTEKGKDVELRCDPISGHTALYWYRQSLGQGLEFLIYFQGNSAPDKSGLPSDRFSAERTGGSVSTLTIQRTQQEDSAVYLCASIPPPGGYEQYFGPGTRLTVT.

The V call is TRBV27, the J call TRBJ1-4; 7 bases align to TRBD1. Trimming cost V 4 bases and J 8 bases; bases outside gene matches: 4. This CDR3 has 13 amino acids. The V gene's germline CDR1 is MNHEY and CDR2 SMNVEV (reference sequence). CDR3: CASSSGGTEKLFF. CDR3 nucleotide sequence: TGTGCCAGCAGTTCAGGGGGAACCGAAAAACTGTTTTTT.